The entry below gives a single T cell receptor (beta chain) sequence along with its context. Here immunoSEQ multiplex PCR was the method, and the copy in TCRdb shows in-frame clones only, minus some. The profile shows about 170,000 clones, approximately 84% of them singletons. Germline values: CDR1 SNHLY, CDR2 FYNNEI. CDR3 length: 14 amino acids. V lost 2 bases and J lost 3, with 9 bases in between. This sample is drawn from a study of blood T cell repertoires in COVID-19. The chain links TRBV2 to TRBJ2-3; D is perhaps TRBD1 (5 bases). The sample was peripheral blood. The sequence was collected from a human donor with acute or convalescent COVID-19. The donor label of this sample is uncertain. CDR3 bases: TGTGCCAGCAGTGAACAGGGTGCGACAGATACGCAGTATTTT. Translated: CASSEQGATDTQYF.